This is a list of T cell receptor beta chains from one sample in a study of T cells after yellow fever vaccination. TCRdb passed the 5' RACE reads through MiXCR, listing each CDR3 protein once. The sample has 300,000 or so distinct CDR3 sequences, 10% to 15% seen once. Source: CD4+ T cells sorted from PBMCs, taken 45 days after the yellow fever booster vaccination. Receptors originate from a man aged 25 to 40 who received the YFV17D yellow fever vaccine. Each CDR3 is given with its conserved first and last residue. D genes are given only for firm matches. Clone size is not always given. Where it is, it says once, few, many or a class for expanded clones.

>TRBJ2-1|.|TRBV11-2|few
CASSLVVGARTYNEQFF
TGTGCCAGCAGCTTAGTGGTCGGGGCCCGAACTTACAATGAGCAGTTCTTC
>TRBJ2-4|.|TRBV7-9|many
CASSWDNFAKNIQYF
TGTGCCAGCAGCTGGGACAACTTCGCCAAAAACATTCAGTACTTC
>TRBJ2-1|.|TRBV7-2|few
CASSEGLQRVYNEQFF
TGTGCCAGCAGCGAGGGACTCCAAAGGGTTTACAATGAGCAGTTCTTC
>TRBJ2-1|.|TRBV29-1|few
CSVGDEQFF
TGCAGCGTTGGTGATGAGCAGTTCTTC
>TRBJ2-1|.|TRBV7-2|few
CASSLEASRNEQFF
TGTGCCAGCAGCTTAGAGGCGTCCCGCAATGAGCAGTTCTTC
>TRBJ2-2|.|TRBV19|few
CASSIRGPNTGELFF
TGTGCCAGTAGTATCCGGGGACCGAACACCGGGGAGCTGTTTTTT
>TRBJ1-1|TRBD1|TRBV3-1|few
CASSRRQGDGTEAFF
TGTGCCAGCAGCAGAAGACAGGGGGATGGCACTGAAGCTTTCTTT
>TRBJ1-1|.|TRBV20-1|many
CSARRVGTEAFF
TGCAGTGCTAGGAGGGTTGGCACTGAAGCTTTCTTT
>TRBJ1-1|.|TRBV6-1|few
CASDVGGRRGFF
TGTGCCAGCGACGTCGGGGGCCGCCGAGGTTTCTTT
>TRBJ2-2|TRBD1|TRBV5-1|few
CASSLRTGYTGELFF
TGCGCCAGCAGTCTCAGGACAGGTTATACCGGGGAGCTGTTTTTT
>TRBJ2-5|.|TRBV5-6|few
CASSERRMGGTETQYF
TGTGCCAGCAGCGAGAGGAGGATGGGCGGTACGGAGACCCAGTACTTC
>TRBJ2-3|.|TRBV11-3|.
CASIISGGNFPDTQYF
TGTGCCAGCATAATATCCGGAGGGAACTTCCCAGATACGCAGTATTTT
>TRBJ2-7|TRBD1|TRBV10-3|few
CATGRGGQGIGEQYF
TGTGCCACGGGAAGAGGGGGACAGGGGATTGGCGAGCAGTACTTC
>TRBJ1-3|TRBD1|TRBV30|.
CAWFHSPGQILSGNTIYF
TGTGCCTGGTTCCACTCGCCGGGACAGATTCTCTCTGGAAACACCATATATTTT
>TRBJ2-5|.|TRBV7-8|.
CASRLSATQYF
TGTGCCAGCAGACTAAGTGCCACCCAGTACTTC
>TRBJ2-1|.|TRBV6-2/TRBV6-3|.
CASSYLLGVGFSYNEQFF
TGTGCCAGCAGTTATCTCCTCGGGGTGGGGTTCTCCTACAATGAGCAGTTCTTC
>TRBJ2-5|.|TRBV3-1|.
CASSQDQFPGLKTQYF
TGTGCCAGCAGCCAAGATCAATTCCCAGGGCTGAAGACCCAGTACTTC
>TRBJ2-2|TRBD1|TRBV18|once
CASSPPGGDGELVF
TGTGCCAGCTCACCACCAGGGGGCGACGGGGAGCTGGTTTTT
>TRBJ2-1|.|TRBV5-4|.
CASSLTGSLKNEQFF
TGTGCCAGCAGCTTGACAGGGAGTCTAAAGAATGAGCAGTTCTTC
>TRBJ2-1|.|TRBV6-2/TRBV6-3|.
CASSYSIESINNEQFF
TGTGCCAGCAGTTACTCTATAGAATCCATCAACAATGAGCAGTTCTTC
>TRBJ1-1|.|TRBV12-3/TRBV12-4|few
CASSLSRATEAFF
TGTGCCAGCAGTTTGAGCCGGGCCACTGAAGCTTTCTTT
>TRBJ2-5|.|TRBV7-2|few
CASSSYIQETQYF
TGTGCCAGCAGCTCGTATATCCAAGAGACCCAGTACTTC
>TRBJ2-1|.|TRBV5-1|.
CASSLAPRGGVNEQFF
TGCGCCAGCAGCTTGGCACCCAGGGGAGGTGTGAATGAGCAGTTCTTC
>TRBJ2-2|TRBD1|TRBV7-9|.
CASSIYRGNTGELFF
TGTGCCAGCAGCATATACAGGGGAAACACCGGGGAGCTGTTTTTT
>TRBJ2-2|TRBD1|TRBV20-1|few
CSAPRTGVNTGELFF
TGCAGTGCCCCAAGGACAGGGGTAAACACCGGGGAGCTGTTTTTT
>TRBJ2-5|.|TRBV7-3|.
CASSLTGQKETQYF
TGTGCCAGCAGCTTAACAGGACAGAAAGAGACCCAGTACTTC
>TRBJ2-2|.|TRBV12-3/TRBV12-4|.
CASSLRGLRSTGELFF
TGTGCCAGCAGTTTAAGGGGTCTACGGTCTACCGGGGAGCTGTTTTTT
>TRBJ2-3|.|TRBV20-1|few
CSASLGTDTQYF
TGCAGTGCGTCTCTAGGGACAGATACGCAGTATTTT
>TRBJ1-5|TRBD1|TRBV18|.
CASSQRQGLSNQPQHF
TGTGCCAGCTCACAGCGACAGGGACTTAGCAACCAGCCCCAGCATTTT
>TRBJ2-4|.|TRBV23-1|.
CASPGADKNIQYF
TGCGCCAGCCCCGGGGCCGACAAAAACATTCAGTACTTC
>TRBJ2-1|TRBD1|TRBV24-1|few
CATSDGGGTGPYNEQFF
TGTGCCACCAGTGATGGGGGGGGGACAGGGCCCTACAATGAGCAGTTCTTC
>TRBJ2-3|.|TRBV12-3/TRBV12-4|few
CASSSGDTDTQYF
TGTGCCAGCAGTTCCGGGGACACAGATACGCAGTATTTT
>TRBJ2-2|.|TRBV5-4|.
CASSIEGNTGELFF
TGTGCCAGCAGCATTGAGGGCAACACCGGGGAGCTGTTTTTT
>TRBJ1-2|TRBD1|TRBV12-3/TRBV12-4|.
CASSFQGADGYTF
TGTGCCAGCAGTTTTCAGGGGGCGGATGGCTACACCTTC
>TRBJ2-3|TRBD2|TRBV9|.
CASVSGGGTQYF
TGTGCCAGCGTTAGCGGGGGTGGCACGCAGTATTTT
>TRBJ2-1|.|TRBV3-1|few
CASSLPGRYLFF
TGTGCCAGCAGCCTCCCAGGCAGATATCTGTTCTTC
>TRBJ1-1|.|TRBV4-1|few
CASSQEDGLEAFF
TGCGCCAGCAGCCAAGAAGACGGACTCGAAGCTTTCTTT
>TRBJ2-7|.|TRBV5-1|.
CASSLGASTHEQYF
TGCGCCAGCAGCTTAGGGGCCTCCACCCACGAGCAGTACTTC
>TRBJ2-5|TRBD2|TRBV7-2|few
CASNIAGRETQYF
TGTGCCAGTAACATAGCGGGAAGGGAGACCCAGTACTTC
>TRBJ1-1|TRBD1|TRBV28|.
CASRPGQAMNTEAFF
TGTGCCAGCAGACCGGGACAGGCAATGAACACTGAAGCTTTCTTT
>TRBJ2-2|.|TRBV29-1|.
CSVNQGGANTGELFF
TGCAGCGTCAACCAGGGGGGAGCGAACACCGGGGAGCTGTTTTTT
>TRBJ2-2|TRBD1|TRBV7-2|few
CASSTRQGGTTGELFF
TGTGCCAGCAGCACGAGACAGGGTGGGACGACCGGGGAGCTGTTTTTT
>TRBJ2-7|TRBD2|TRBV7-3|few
CASSLRIDLAGGLSDEQYF
TGTGCCAGCAGCTTAAGGATAGATTTAGCGGGAGGCCTATCTGACGAGCAGTACTTC
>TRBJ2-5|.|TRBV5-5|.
CASRATAQETQYF
TGTGCCAGCAGGGCTACTGCACAAGAGACCCAGTACTTC
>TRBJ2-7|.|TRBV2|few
CASSDGARSYEQYF
TGTGCCAGCAGTGACGGGGCGAGGTCCTACGAGCAGTACTTC
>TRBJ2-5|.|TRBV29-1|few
CSVKGKYQETQYF
TGCAGCGTGAAGGGAAAGTACCAAGAGACCCAGTACTTC
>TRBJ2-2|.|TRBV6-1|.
CASQKEGRNTGELFF
TGTGCCAGCCAGAAGGAGGGGAGGAACACCGGGGAGCTGTTTTTT
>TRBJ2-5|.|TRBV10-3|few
CAILDSARETQYF
TGTGCCATTCTTGACAGTGCCAGGGAGACCCAGTACTTC
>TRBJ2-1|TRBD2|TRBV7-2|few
CASSLAKTSGRHEQFF
TGTGCCAGCAGCTTAGCAAAAACTAGCGGGAGGCATGAGCAGTTCTTC
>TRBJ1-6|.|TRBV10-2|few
CATMGLVDSPLHF
TGCGCCACCATGGGCCTGGTGGACTCACCCCTCCACTTT
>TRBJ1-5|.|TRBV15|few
CATSRADLYPAGDQPQHF
TGTGCCACCAGCAGAGCTGACCTCTATCCGGCAGGGGATCAGCCCCAGCATTTT
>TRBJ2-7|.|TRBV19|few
CASSRTGMRASSYEQYF
TGTGCCAGTAGTAGAACAGGTATGCGGGCAAGCTCCTACGAGCAGTACTTC
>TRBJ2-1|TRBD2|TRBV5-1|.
CASSASSGRGYNEQFF
TGCGCCAGCAGCGCGTCTAGCGGGAGGGGTTACAATGAGCAGTTCTTC
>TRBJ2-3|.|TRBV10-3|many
CAISGQGDTQYF
TGTGCCATCAGCGGCCAGGGAGATACGCAGTATTTT